These 10 T cell receptor beta chains share one sample of origin, sequenced in a study of T-cell reconstitution after alpha-beta-depleted transplantation in children. During its preparation, the TCRbeta library received unique molecular identifiers. TCRdb ran MiXCR on the PCR reads and lists one entry per CDR3 protein. The sample has 600,000 to 800,000 distinct CDR3 sequences, about an eighth seen once. The specimen comprised PBMCs, sampled before TCRalphabeta/CD19-depleted stem cell transplant. The receptors were gathered from a girl aged 2 to 10 with congenital amegakaryocytic thrombocytopenia, due to receive a stem cell transplant.

The chain combines TRBV10-3 with TRBJ2-2; 9 bases map to TRBD2. The CDR3 is made up of 17 amino acids. CDR1 is ENHRY, CDR2 SYGVKD, per germline. The trim removed 4 bases at V and 5 bases at J, leaving 11 bases unmatched. The CDR3 sequence: CAISVISGGGGTGELFF. Written as DNA, the CDR3 is TGTGCCATCAGTGTAATTAGCGGGGGCGGAGGAACCGGGGAGCTGTTTTTT.

The rearrangement links TRBV7-7 to TRBJ1-1, with D unresolved. Trimming removed 2 bases from V and 0 bases from J, with 4 bases in between. This CDR3 has 13 residues. Germline assignment: CDR1 SSHAT and CDR2 FNYEAQ (reference sequence). The CDR3 region is CASSLYMNTEAFF. The CDR3 DNA reads TGTGCCAGCAGCTTATATATGAACACTGAAGCTTTCTTT.

This clonotype came up a few times. CDR3 in amino acids: CASSLRETQPQHF. The CDR3 coding sequence is TGTGCCAGCAGTTTGAGGGAAACTCAGCCCCAGCATTTT. This sequence joins TRBV12-3 or TRBV12-4 and TRBJ1-5; D uncertain. This CDR3 region has 13 residues. The V and J ends lost 3 bases and 6 bases respectively, with 9 bases between them.

The chain is built from TRBV4-1 and TRBJ1-1; no firm D call. The germline V gene encodes CDR1 MGHRA and CDR2 YSYEKL. The CDR3 is 15 residues long. V lost 3 bases and J 9 bases, leaving 20 bases between the germline ends. Written as DNA, the CDR3 is TGCGCCAGCAGCCACGGATTGGACGCCCCGGGCCAAGCTTTCTTT. Its translation: CASSHGLDAPGQAFF.

This chain joins TRBV5-1 and TRBJ2-5; D is unresolved. The CDR3 has 14 residues. Germline V gives CDR1 SGHRS, CDR2 YFSETQ. V was trimmed by 5 bases and J by 0 bases, leaving 11 bases between them. The CDR3 DNA follows: TGCGCCAGCAGTCCCACAGCGTACCAAGAGACCCAGTACTTC. This sequence encodes CASSPTAYQETQYF.

This clonotype showed up just a few times. This sequence joins TRBV29-1 and TRBJ2-5; no definite D call. This CDR3 spans 11 amino acids. Germline V CDR1 and CDR2: SQVTM, ANQGSEA. Trimming removed 5 bases at V and 5 bases at J, with 9 bases between. The CDR3 region is CSVPRLETQYF. CDR3 sequence (DNA): TGCAGCGTTCCTAGACTGGAGACCCAGTACTTC.

This clonotype showed up many times. The J gene is TRBJ1-5, the V gene TRBV20-1; D gene unclear. V was cut by 4 bases and J by 3 bases, with 16 bases left in between. This CDR3 contains 15 residues. Germline CDR1 reads DFQATT; CDR2 reads SNEGSKA (reference sequence). The DNA of the CDR3 is TGCAGTGCTAAGTCTACAGAAAGCCCCAATCAGCCCCAGCATTTT. Protein sequence: CSAKSTESPNQPQHF.

This clonotype has only a few counts. The chain is built from TRBV6-1 and TRBJ1-4, with D uncertain. Germline CDR1 reads MNHNS; CDR2 reads SASEGT. CDR3 length: 14 amino acids. Trimming took 1 base from V and 8 from J, leaving 11 bases between them. The CDR3 loop is CASSEVGFEEKLFF. DNA for the CDR3: TGTGCCAGCAGTGAAGTAGGGTTTGAGGAAAAACTGTTTTTT.

This clonotype was seen repeatedly, ten times or more. The chain has TRBV20-1 and TRBJ1-6; D is unresolved. Germline loops: CDR1 DFQATT, CDR2 SNEGSKA (reference sequence). Trimming pared 6 bases from V and 2 bases from J, leaving 8 bases between. The CDR3 spans 13 residues. The CDR3 reads CSAPQPYNSPLHF. The DNA of the CDR3 is TGCAGTGCCCCCCAGCCCTATAATTCACCCCTCCACTTT.

This clonotype was detected ten times or more. The chain uses TRBV20-1 and TRBJ2-5; 7 bases are a match to TRBD1. The trim removed 4 bases at V and 2 bases at J, leaving 7 bases unmatched. The CDR3 length is 14 residues. Germline V gene sequence: CDR1 DFQATT, CDR2 SNEGSKA (reference sequence). CDR3 DNA: TGCAGTGCTAAAGGACAGGATCTTCAAGAGACCCAGTACTTC. Its protein is CSAKGQDLQETQYF.